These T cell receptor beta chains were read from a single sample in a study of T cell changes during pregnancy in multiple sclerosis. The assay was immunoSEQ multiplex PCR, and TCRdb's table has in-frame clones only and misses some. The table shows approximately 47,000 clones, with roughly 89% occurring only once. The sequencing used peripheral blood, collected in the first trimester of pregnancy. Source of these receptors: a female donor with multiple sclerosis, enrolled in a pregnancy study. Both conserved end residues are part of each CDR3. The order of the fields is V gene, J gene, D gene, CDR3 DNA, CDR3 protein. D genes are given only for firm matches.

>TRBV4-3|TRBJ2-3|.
TGCGCCAGCAGCCAAGATCAAGGGGATGCAGATACGCAGTATTTT
CASSQDQGDADTQYF
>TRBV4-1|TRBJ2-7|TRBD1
TGCGCCAGCAGCCTGCGAACACAGGGGTGGTACGAGCAGTACTTC
CASSLRTQGWYEQYF
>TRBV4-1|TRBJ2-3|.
TGCGCCAGCAGCCAAGTTGCGGGCCATCGAGCAGATACGCAGTATTTT
CASSQVAGHRADTQYF
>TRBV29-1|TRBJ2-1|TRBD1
TGCAGCGTTGAGGCACAGGGGCCCTACAATGAGCAGTTCTTC
CSVEAQGPYNEQFF
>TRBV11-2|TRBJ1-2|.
TGTGCCAGCAGCCCGGGGGGGCCTTCAGGCTACACCTTC
CASSPGGPSGYTF
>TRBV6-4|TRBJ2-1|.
TGTGCCAGCAGTAGGACTGGCGAGGGGGATGAGCAGTTCTTC
CASSRTGEGDEQFF
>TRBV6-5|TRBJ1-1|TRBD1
TGTGCCAGCAGTTACCGACCCAGGGGGCGAGTCACTGAAGCTTTCTTT
CASSYRPRGRVTEAFF
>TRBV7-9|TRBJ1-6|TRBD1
TGTGCCAGCAGCCTCAGGACAGGGGGCCGAATTTCACCCCTCCACTTT
CASSLRTGGRISPLHF
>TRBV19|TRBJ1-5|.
TGTGCCAGTAGCCCCCAGGGGCGGTATAGCAATCAGCCCCAGCATTTT
CASSPQGRYSNQPQHF
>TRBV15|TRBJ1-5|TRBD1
TGTGCCACCAGCAGAGATCCGAGGGGGCGCGGTCAGCCCCAGCATTTT
CATSRDPRGRGQPQHF
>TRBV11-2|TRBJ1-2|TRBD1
TGTGCCAGCAGCCCTATTCGACAGGGTCGGAAGGGCTACACCTTC
CASSPIRQGRKGYTF
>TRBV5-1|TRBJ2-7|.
TGCGCCAGCAGCTTGGTAGCAGGGTCTCACTACGAGCAGTACTTC
CASSLVAGSHYEQYF
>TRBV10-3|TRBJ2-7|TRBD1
TGTGCCATCAGTGAGTCTGGACAGGGGGAGAGGGAGCAGTACTTC
CAISESGQGEREQYF
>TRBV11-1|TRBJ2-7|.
TGTGCCAGCAGCTTGAAGGGGCAGGGCCACGAGCAGTACTTC
CASSLKGQGHEQYF
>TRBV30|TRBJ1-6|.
TGTGCCTCGGCGGAGGTGCTCCTAGGATCACCCCTCCACTTT
CASAEVLLGSPLHF
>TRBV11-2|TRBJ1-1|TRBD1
TGTGCCAGCAGCTCCTTGACAGGGAAAGGCACTGAAGCTTTCTTT
CASSSLTGKGTEAFF
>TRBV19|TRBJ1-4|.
TGTGCCAGTAGTATTTGGGGCCCTAATGAAAAACTGTTTTTT
CASSIWGPNEKLFF
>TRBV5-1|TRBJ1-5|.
TGCGCCAGCAGCTTGGATCCAGGGCGTCATCAGCCCCAGCATTTT
CASSLDPGRHQPQHF
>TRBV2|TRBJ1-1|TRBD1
TGTGCCAGCAGTGAGGGACAGATCTCTGAAGCTTTCTTT
CASSEGQISEAFF
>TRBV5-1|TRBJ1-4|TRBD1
TGCGCCAGCACCGCCCTTGGACAGGTTAATGAAAAACTGTTTTTT
CASTALGQVNEKLFF
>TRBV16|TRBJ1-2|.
TGTGCCAGCAGCCAATTCATAGAGTCTAACTATGGCTACACCTTC
CASSQFIESNYGYTF
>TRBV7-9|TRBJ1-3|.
TGTGCCAGCAGCCTGACATCTGGAAACACCATATATTTT
CASSLTSGNTIYF
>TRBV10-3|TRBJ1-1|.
TGTGCCACCCAGGGTGGTTCATCTGGTATGAACACTGAAGCTTTCTTT
CATQGGSSGMNTEAFF
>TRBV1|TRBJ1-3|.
TGCACCAGCAGCCAACCCGGCTCTGGAAACACCATATATTTT
CTSSQPGSGNTIYF
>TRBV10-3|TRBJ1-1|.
TGTGCCATCAGTGACCCGGGGGTGAACACTGAAGCTTTCTTT
CAISDPGVNTEAFF
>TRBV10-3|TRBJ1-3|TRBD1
TGTGCCATCAGTGAGTCTAAGGGGGCGACTGGAAACACCATATATTTT
CAISESKGATGNTIYF
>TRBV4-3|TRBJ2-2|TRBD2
TGCGCCAGCAGCCAAGATCCGGCGGGGGGGGCCGGGGAGCTGTTTTTT
CASSQDPAGGAGELFF
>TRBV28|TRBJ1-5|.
TGTGCCAGCAGCTTCACAGGGCCGCGGGGCAATCAGCCCCAGCATTTT
CASSFTGPRGNQPQHF
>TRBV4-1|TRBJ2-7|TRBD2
TGCGCCAGCAGCCAAGATGCCCTAGCGGGGCGCTACGAGCAGTACTTC
CASSQDALAGRYEQYF
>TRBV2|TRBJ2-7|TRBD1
TGTGCCAGCAGATGGGACAGCTCCTACGAGCAGTACTTC
CASRWDSSYEQYF
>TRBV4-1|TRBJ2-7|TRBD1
TGCGCCAGCAGCCCAGGGGGAAGGGGGATTTACGAGCAGTACTTC
CASSPGGRGIYEQYF
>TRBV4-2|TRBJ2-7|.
TGTGCCAGCAGCCAAGATTTGCGAGTCCCCTACGAGCAGTACTTC
CASSQDLRVPYEQYF
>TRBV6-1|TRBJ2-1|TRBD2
TGTGCCAGCAGTGGGGGTAGCGGGGAGTTCGGTGAGCAGTTCTTC
CASSGGSGEFGEQFF
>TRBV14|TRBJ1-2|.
TGTGCCAGCAGCCTGCTGGGAGCCGGCTACACCTTC
CASSLLGAGYTF
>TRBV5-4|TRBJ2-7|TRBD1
TGTGCCAGCAGCCATATAGGGGACAGGGCCTACGAGCAGTACTTC
CASSHIGDRAYEQYF